The next 15 T cell receptor beta chains were all read from a single sample in a study of cytomegalovirus exposure and HLA in healthy donors. Use of 60 Vbeta and 13 Jbeta primers characterized the PCR. The repertoire was sequenced with immunoSEQ multiplex PCR; TCRdb's copy has only in-frame clones and lacks some. This sample has 150,000 to 200,000 clones, with approximately 80% found just once. The sequencing sample was made of PBMCs. The receptor set was obtained from a woman aged 25-40 years in good health and CMV-seropositive.

This chain joins TRBV28 and TRBJ2-5; tentative D call: TRBD2 (6 bases). The germline V gene encodes CDR1 MDHEN and CDR2 SYDVKM. CDR3 size: 15 residues. The germline V and J ends were trimmed by 5 bases and 7 bases, with 20 bases remaining between them. CDR3 nucleotides: TGTGCCAGCAGTGCCACGGGTAGCGGCTCGGGGACCCAGTACTTC. Translation: CASSATGSGSGTQYF.

This clone has a handful of counts. The rearrangement joins TRBV11-1 to TRBJ2-5, with D hard to call. The J call may be mistaken, given a closer DNA end match to TRBJ2-7. Germline lookup yields CDR1 SGHAT and CDR2 FQDESV (reference sequence). This CDR3 spans 15 amino acids. CDR3 bases: TGTGCCAGCAGCTTAGACCAGGCTAGCTCCTACGAGCAGTACTTC. Translated: CASSLDQASSYEQYF.

This sequence joins TRBV11-1 and TRBJ1-2, with D tentatively TRBD1 (6 bases). The V end lost 5 bases, the J end lost 4 bases, and 11 bases lay between the germline ends. Germline CDR1 and CDR2: SGHAT and FQDESV (reference sequence). The CDR3 consists of 13 residues. The CDR3 region has the DNA TGTGCCAGCAGCCTGGACAGAGGCTATGGCTACACCTTC. Protein: CASSLDRGYGYTF.

CDR3 DNA sequence: TGTGCCAGCTCCCCCTATTCGGGACAGGGGACAAAAAACATTCAGTACTTC. Protein: CASSPYSGQGTKNIQYF. This chain connects TRBV18 to TRBJ2-4; 10 positions agree with TRBD1. CDR3 length: 17 amino acids. CDR1 KGHSH and CDR2 LQKENI come from the germline V gene. With 6 bases clipped from V and 4 bases from J, the junction kept 12 bases outside the gene matches.

V and J are TRBV7-9 and TRBJ1-6; D is undetermined. Germline CDR1 and CDR2: SEHNR and FQNEAQ (reference sequence). The CDR3 loop spans 15 amino acids. The V end was cut by 2 bases, the J end by 8 bases, with 13 bases between. Here the CDR3 DNA reads TGTGCCAGCAGCTTAAGAACGGGGTCGTATTCACCCCTCCACTTT. Encoded protein: CASSLRTGSYSPLHF.

The V and J genes are TRBV7-3 and TRBJ2-1, with 9 bases matching TRBD1. CDR1 SGHTA and CDR2 FQGTGA come from the germline V gene. This CDR3 spans 16 amino acids. J was trimmed by 5 bases and V by 0 bases; bases with no gene match: 5. The CDR3 DNA reads as TGTGCCAGCAGCTTAACGGGGACAGGGTTCCACAATGAGCAGTTCTTC. It codes for CASSLTGTGFHNEQFF.

In its sample, this clone was seen once. The J gene is TRBJ1-4, the V gene TRBV19; a possible D gene is TRBD1 (6 bases). The CDR3 is made up of 14 amino acids. V lost 4 bases and J lost 8, with 14 bases in between. Looked up from germline, CDR1 is LNHDA and CDR2 is SQIVND (reference sequence). CDR3 nucleotides: TGTGCCAGTAGTAATGGCAGGGGATGGGAAAAACTGTTTTTT. Translating gives CASSNGRGWEKLFF.

V usage is TRBV5-1 and J usage is TRBJ1-2, with D possibly matching TRBD1 (5 bases). The CDR3 length is 14 residues. The germline gives CDR1 SGHRS, CDR2 YFSETQ. Trimming removed 1 base at V and 4 bases at J, with 11 bases between. The CDR3 here is CASSLRGAGYGYTF. The CDR3 coding sequence is TGCGCCAGCAGCTTGAGGGGCGCCGGCTATGGCTACACCTTC.

The DNA of the CDR3 is TGTGCCAGCAGCCAAGTAGGCGGGAGGGCCTACAATGAGCAGTTCTTC. Its translation: CASSQVGGRAYNEQFF. V is TRBV7-2 and J is TRBJ2-1; TRBD2 matches 9 bases. Trimming cost V 5 bases and J 2 bases; bases outside gene matches: 7. The germline V gene encodes CDR1 SGHTA and CDR2 FQGNSA. CDR3 length: 16 residues. Full variable domain (rest looked up from reference TRBV7-2 and TRBJ2-1): GAGVSQSPSNKVTEKGKDVELRCDPISGHTALYWYRQSLGQGLEFLIYFQGNSAPDKSGLPSDRFSAERTGGSVSTLTIQRTQQEDSAVYLCASSQVGGRAYNEQFFGPGTRLTVL.

This chain links TRBV28 with TRBJ2-5; 7 nucleotides line up with TRBD1. With V trimmed by 7 bases and J by 4 bases, 12 bases remained unmatched. CDR3 length: 15 amino acids. Germline CDR1 is MDHEN and CDR2 is SYDVKM. The CDR3 coding sequence is TGTGCCAGCACCCAATTGACAGGGTTGGCAGAGACCCAGTACTTC. The encoded protein is CASTQLTGLAETQYF.

This clone was detected only a few times. V is TRBV6-5 and J is TRBJ2-4; TRBD1 aligns across 7 bases. The CDR3 consists of 15 residues. CDR1 is MNHEY and CDR2 is SVGAGI in the germline V gene. V was clipped by 4 bases and J by 6 bases; unmatched bases: 9. As DNA, the CDR3 is TGTGCCAGCAGTTTTAGCCGGGACAGCGGAAACATTCAGTACTTC. Its translation: CASSFSRDSGNIQYF.

The rearrangement links TRBV6-6 to TRBJ2-7; 11 nucleotides agree with TRBD2. CDR1 MNHNY and CDR2 SVGAGI come from the germline V gene (reference sequence). The CDR3 consists of 16 residues. The V gene end was trimmed by 6 bases and the J gene end by 0 bases; junction bases not matched to a gene: 7. This CDR3 is CASRTGTSGFSYEQYF. The CDR3 DNA follows: TGTGCCAGCAGGACGGGGACTAGCGGATTCTCCTACGAGCAGTACTTC.

The V gene is TRBV6-1, the J gene TRBJ1-2; a weak D match, TRBD1 (5 bases). CDR3 size: 14 residues. Trimming removed 1 base at V and 5 bases at J, with 11 bases between. Germline CDR1 is MNHNS and CDR2 is SASEGT. CDR3 DNA: TGTGCCAGCAGTGAAGGGGGGGTTGGGTATGGCTACACCTTC. It is translated as CASSEGGVGYGYTF.

The chain carries TRBV28 and TRBJ1-5, with D possibly being TRBD1 (5 bases). The CDR3 consists of 14 residues. The V and J ends lost 4 bases and 4 bases respectively, with 11 bases between them. Germline V gene sequence: CDR1 MDHEN, CDR2 SYDVKM. Here the CDR3 reads CASSYRDLNQPQHF. CDR3 DNA sequence: TGTGCCAGCAGTTACCGGGACTTAAATCAGCCCCAGCATTTT.

This chain's CDR3 is CASSTGLAGGQRFF. Here the CDR3 DNA reads TGTGCCAGTAGTACGGGACTAGCGGGAGGACAGCGGTTCTTC. This chain connects TRBV19 to TRBJ2-1; 15 positions match TRBD2. Losses at the gene ends were 4 bases for V and 15 bases for J; bases not matched to a gene: 7. The CDR3 loop spans 14 amino acids. The germline gives CDR1 LNHDA, CDR2 SQIVND (reference sequence). Full variable domain (outside the CDR3, taken from reference TRBV19 and TRBJ2-1): DGGITQSPKYLFRKEGQNVTLSCEQNLNHDAMYWYRQDPGQGLRLIYYSQIVNDFQKGDIAEGYSVSREKKESFPLTVTSAQKNPTAFYLCASSTGLAGGQRFFGPGTRLTVL.